These 3 T cell receptor beta chains were sequenced from one sample in a study of blood T cell repertoires in COVID-19. Clones were read by immunoSEQ multiplex PCR, and TCRdb kept only the in-frame ones, dropping some. The sample has some 260,000 clones; approximately 89% are singletons. Sequencing was done on a sample of peripheral blood. The receptor set was obtained from a woman in her thirties with COVID-19, enrolled during active disease.

This chain connects TRBV11-2 to TRBJ1-2; D may be TRBD1 (5 bases). Germline lookup yields CDR1 SGHAT and CDR2 FQNNGV. The CDR3 is made up of 16 amino acids. V gave up 1 base and J gave up 4 bases, with 16 bases separating them. The CDR3 DNA reads TGTGCCAGCAGCTTAGCCGTTTCGGGGGGTCTCTATGGCTACACCTTC. This encodes CASSLAVSGGLYGYTF.

V and J are TRBV5-1 and TRBJ2-7; unclear D gene. This CDR3 region has 13 residues. Per the germline V gene, CDR1 is SGHRS and CDR2 is YFSETQ. V was cut by 0 bases and J by 3 bases, with 7 bases left in between. The chain's CDR3 is CASSLDADYEQYF. CDR3 DNA sequence: TGCGCCAGCAGCTTGGACGCAGACTACGAGCAGTACTTC.

The chain has TRBV6-1 and TRBJ1-5, with 10 positions matching TRBD1. V gave up 2 bases and J gave up 2 bases; unmatched junction bases: 3. The CDR3 is 16 amino acids. Per the germline V gene, CDR1 is MNHNS and CDR2 is SASEGT. Here the CDR3 DNA reads TGTGCCAGCAGTGAACTTGGGACAGGGGGCAATCAGCCCCAGCATTTT. Protein product: CASSELGTGGNQPQHF.